One and the same sample provided the 24 T cell receptor beta chains below, sequenced in a study of T cell responses to AZD1222 COVID-19 vaccine. Sequencing was performed with immunoSEQ multiplex PCR; in TCRdb, only in-frame clones are kept and a portion is missing. The table has 75,000 to 85,000 clones, more than 90% seen once. The sample consisted of peripheral blood, taken on day 0 of AZD1222 vaccination. The receptors derive from an adult in good health.

V and J are TRBV29-1 and TRBJ2-7; D possibly corresponds to TRBD2 (6 bases). The V gene's germline CDR1 is SQVTM and CDR2 ANQGSEA. The V end was cut by 3 bases, the J end by 7 bases, with 16 bases between. This CDR3 is built from 13 residues. CDR3 region: CSVERDSAGEQYF. CDR3 in DNA: TGCAGCGTTGAGCGAGACTCGGCGGGGGAGCAGTACTTC.

This clone was counted a single time. The rearrangement links TRBV3-1 (or the pseudogene TRBV3-2) to TRBJ2-7; 9 bases map to TRBD1. The trim removed 4 bases at V and 3 bases at J, leaving 7 bases unmatched. Per the germline V gene, CDR1 is LGHDT and CDR2 is YNNKEL (reference sequence). This CDR3 is 15 amino acids long. The DNA for the CDR3 is TGTGCCAGCAGCCCCACGGGGACAGGGCTCTACGAGCAGTACTTC. Translation gives CASSPTGTGLYEQYF.

V is TRBV6-5 and J is TRBJ2-7; D may correspond to TRBD1 or TRBD2 (5 bases each). Trimming took 8 bases from V and 0 from J, leaving 8 bases between them. Germline V gene sequence: CDR1 MNHEY, CDR2 SVGAGI. The CDR3 is 12 residues long. The CDR3 loop is CASSGSSYEQYF. The CDR3 DNA sequence: TGTGCCAGCTCAGGGAGCTCCTACGAGCAGTACTTC.

The gene calls are TRBV11-1 and TRBJ2-1; D may be TRBD2 (5 bases). The V gene's germline CDR1 is SGHAT and CDR2 FQDESV (reference sequence). The V gene lost 2 bases and the J gene lost 0 bases, with 11 bases spanning the gap. CDR3 length: 16 amino acids. The chain's CDR3 is CASSLLSGSSYNEQFF. The CDR3 nucleotides are TGTGCCAGCAGCTTATTGTCGGGGAGCTCCTACAATGAGCAGTTCTTC.

This clone was recorded only once. This chain connects TRBV9 to TRBJ2-7; unclear D gene. Trimming took off 4 bases at V and 0 bases at J, with 14 bases between the two ends. From germline, CDR1 is SGDLS and CDR2 YYNGEE. This CDR3 has 15 amino acids. The CDR3 nucleotides are TGTGCCAGCAGCCCTAACACCGCCTACTCCTACGAGCAGTACTTC. Translated, it gives CASSPNTAYSYEQYF.

The rearrangement uses TRBV6-5 and TRBJ2-3; TRBD1 matches at 7 bases. The junction had 8 bases not matched to a gene; V was cut back by 8 bases and J by 6 bases. This CDR3 is built from 13 residues. Germline loops: CDR1 MNHEY, CDR2 SVGAGI. CDR3 sequence: CASSRTGGDTQYF. CDR3 sequence (DNA): TGTGCCAGCTCCCGGACAGGTGGGGATACGCAGTATTTT.

The chain recombines TRBV5-8 with TRBJ1-4; D may be TRBD1 (6 bases). The germline V gene has CDR1 SGHTS and CDR2 YDEGEE. This CDR3 comprises 18 residues. The germline V and J ends were trimmed by 3 bases and 2 bases, with 20 bases remaining between them. The CDR3 coding sequence is TGTGCCAGCAGCTCGACAGTCGTCAGGACAGCTACTAATGAAAAACTGTTTTTT. Amino acid sequence: CASSSTVVRTATNEKLFF.

The chain recombines TRBV27 with TRBJ1-2; unclear D gene. Germline CDR1 reads MNHEY; CDR2 reads SMNVEV (reference sequence). V was cut by 8 bases and J by 0 bases, with 10 bases left in between. The CDR3 has 13 amino acids. CDR3 in amino acids: CASSRQTNYGYTF. The CDR3 bases are TGTGCCAGCTCGAGACAAACTAACTATGGCTACACCTTC.

The chain uses TRBV15 and TRBJ2-2; tentatively, D is TRBD1 or TRBD2 (5 bases each). The CDR3 length is 17 residues. Looked up from germline, CDR1 is LNHNV and CDR2 is YYDKDF (reference sequence). V was pared by 1 base and J by 4 bases, with 16 bases between. The CDR3 loop reads CATSRVGQGVRTGELFF. The CDR3 nucleotides are TGTGCCACCAGCAGAGTGGGTCAGGGAGTACGCACCGGGGAGCTGTTTTTT.

This clone was recorded only once. The chain carries TRBV18 and TRBJ2-7; TRBD1 aligns across 8 bases. CDR1 is KGHSH and CDR2 is LQKENI in the germline V gene. The V gene end was trimmed by 2 bases and the J gene end by 3 bases; junction bases not matched to a gene: 6. The CDR3 has 15 amino acids. The CDR3 here is CASSPTRTGSYEQYF. CDR3 sequence (DNA): TGTGCCAGCTCACCAACAAGGACAGGGAGCTACGAGCAGTACTTC.

The sample holds one count of this clone. CDR3 amino acids: CASWGNGYTF. The CDR3 coding sequence is TGTGCCAGCTGGGGGAATGGCTACACCTTC. This chain joins TRBV2 and TRBJ1-2, with D perhaps matching TRBD1 (5 bases). Trimming removed 8 bases at V and 6 bases at J, with 7 bases between. Germline loops: CDR1 SNHLY, CDR2 FYNNEI. The CDR3 totals 10 residues.

This clone has a single count. The rearrangement uses TRBV3-1 (or the pseudogene TRBV3-2) and TRBJ2-1; 9 nucleotides agree with TRBD2. Trimming removed 1 base from V and 9 bases from J; junction bases left unmatched: 10. CDR1 and CDR2 (germline): LGHDT, YNNKEL (reference sequence). The CDR3 has 16 amino acids. The CDR3 sequence is CASSQAGGGASAEQFF. The DNA of the CDR3 is TGTGCCAGCAGCCAAGCGGGCGGGGGGGCCTCCGCTGAGCAGTTCTTC.

The V and J genes are TRBV5-5 and TRBJ1-2, with 7 nucleotides matching TRBD1. The CDR3 spans 15 residues. V gave up 5 bases and J gave up 4 bases; unmatched junction bases: 11. In germline, CDR1 is SGHKS, CDR2 YYEKEE (reference sequence). The CDR3 protein is CASSQSSRGSYGYTF. The CDR3 DNA is TGTGCCAGCAGTCAAAGCTCCAGGGGGTCCTATGGCTACACCTTC.

J is TRBJ2-7 and V is TRBV28; D not resolved. The CDR3 totals 13 residues. With 2 bases removed from V and 2 bases from J, the gap between germline ends came to 7 bases. From germline, CDR1 is MDHEN and CDR2 SYDVKM. The DNA for the CDR3 is TGTGCCAGCAGTTTAAGCTGGACCTACGAGCAGTACTTC. Translating gives CASSLSWTYEQYF.

This chain links TRBV2 with TRBJ1-2; a possible D gene is TRBD1 (6 bases). V was shortened by 2 bases and J by 6 bases, with 13 bases between the two germline ends. CDR3 length: 14 amino acids. The germline V gene has CDR1 SNHLY and CDR2 FYNNEI. The CDR3 sequence is CASSESPGADGYTF. The CDR3 nucleotides are TGTGCCAGCAGTGAAAGTCCAGGGGCAGATGGCTACACCTTC.

V and J are TRBV6-5 and TRBJ2-7, with D possibly matching TRBD1 (7 bases). Trimming took off 10 bases at V and 0 bases at J, with 16 bases between the two ends. Per the germline V gene, CDR1 is MNHEY and CDR2 is SVGAGI. This CDR3 has 14 amino acids. CDR3: CATMTRGRSYEQYF. The CDR3 nucleotides are TGTGCCACCATGACTAGGGGGCGCTCCTACGAGCAGTACTTC.

J is TRBJ2-2 and V is TRBV2; tentative D call: TRBD1 (5 bases). The germline CDR1 and CDR2 sequences are SNHLY and FYNNEI. With 6 bases removed from V and 9 bases from J, the gap between germline ends came to 17 bases. There are 14 residues in the CDR3. CDR3 in amino acids: CASRHREQDRELFF. CDR3 sequence (DNA): TGTGCCAGCAGGCACAGAGAACAGGACCGGGAGCTGTTTTTT.

The V gene is TRBV7-3, the J gene TRBJ1-5; TRBD1 might be the D (6 bases). The CDR3 length is 15 residues. CDR1 SGHTA and CDR2 FQGTGA come from the germline V gene. The V gene lost 0 bases and the J gene lost 2 bases, with 8 bases spanning the gap. The CDR3 loop reads CASSLTGGGNQPQHF. For the CDR3, the DNA is TGTGCCAGCAGCTTAACAGGGGGAGGCAATCAGCCCCAGCATTTT. Supplemented by reference TRBV7-3 and TRBJ1-5, the full variable domain reads GAGVSQTPSNKVTEKGKYVELRCDPISGHTALYWYRQSLGQGPEFLIYFQGTGAADDSGLPNDRFFAVRPEGSVSTLKIQRTERGDSAVYLCASSLTGGGNQPQHFGDGTRLSIL.

The chain is built from TRBV6-4 and TRBJ2-2, with 13 bases that match TRBD2. The J segment lost 5 bases and the V segment lost 6 bases, leaving 6 bases of the junction unmatched. The CDR3 loop spans 16 amino acids. CDR1 and CDR2 (germline): MRHNA, SNTAGT. Written as DNA, the CDR3 is TGTGCCAGCAGCCCTGGGACTAGCGGGATGACCGGGGAGCTGTTTTTT. This encodes CASSPGTSGMTGELFF.

J is TRBJ2-7 and V is TRBV27; 10 bases align to TRBD2. The CDR3 consists of 14 residues. CDR1 and CDR2 (germline): MNHEY, SMNVEV (reference sequence). The junction had 6 bases not matched to a gene; V was cut back by 7 bases and J by 3 bases. The CDR3 reads CASTSTSGLYEQYF. CDR3 in DNA: TGTGCCAGCACCTCGACTAGCGGGCTCTACGAGCAGTACTTC.

The CDR3 DNA reads as TGTGCCAGCAGCCCCCTGGCAGGGAGCCCCTACAATGAGCAGTTCTTC. This encodes CASSPLAGSPYNEQFF. The chain combines TRBV5-6 with TRBJ2-1, with D possibly called TRBD1 or TRBD2 (5 bases each). The CDR3 loop spans 16 amino acids. Germline V gives CDR1 SGHDT, CDR2 YYEEEE. Trimming took 4 bases from V and 2 from J, leaving 16 bases between them. Full variable domain (rest looked up from reference TRBV5-6 and TRBJ2-1): DAGVTQSPTHLIKTRGQQVTLRCSPKSGHDTVSWYQQALGQGPQFIFQYYEEEERQRGNFPDRFSGHQFPNYSSELNVNALLLGDSALYLCASSPLAGSPYNEQFFGPGTRLTVL.

The genes are TRBV6-1 and TRBJ2-1; no clear D gene. Trimming took 2 bases from V and 12 from J, leaving 14 bases between them. CDR3 length: 13 amino acids. CDR1 and CDR2 from the germline V gene are MNHNS and SASEGT. CDR3 sequence (DNA): TGTGCCAGCAGTGAACGTTCTAAGGACGCGCAGTTCTTC. This encodes CASSERSKDAQFF.

This sequence joins TRBV6-5 and TRBJ1-4; D not resolved. This CDR3 has 13 residues. From germline, CDR1 is MNHEY and CDR2 SVGAGI. Between the trimmed V and J ends, which lost 6 bases and 10 bases, there was a span of 15 bases. CDR3 nucleotides: TGTGCCAGCAGGGCGGACCGTACGGGAAAACTGTTTTTT. The encoded protein is CASRADRTGKLFF.

The rearrangement uses TRBV30 and TRBJ2-4, with D hard to call. V lost 2 bases and J lost 0, with 8 bases in between. The CDR3 runs 14 residues. Germline CDR1 reads GTSNPN; CDR2 reads SVGIG (reference sequence). CDR3 nucleotides: TGTGCCTGGAGTTCTGGGTTAGCCAAAAACATTCAGTACTTC. This codes for CAWSSGLAKNIQYF.